These T cell receptor beta chains were read from a single sample in a study of blood T cell repertoires in COVID-19. Sequenced by immunoSEQ multiplex PCR; TCRdb stores in-frame clones only, minus some. The sample has about 190,000 clones; more than 70% are singletons. Material: peripheral blood. The source is a woman of 80 years or more with active or convalescent COVID-19. Each CDR3 is given without its conserved first and last residue.

12,TRBJ2-3,TRBV29-1,SVESGVPTDTQY
13,TRBJ2-3,TRBV2,ASRSNRGGTDTQY
13,TRBJ1-2,TRBV9,ASSVAPGSNYGYT
11,TRBJ1-2,TRBV11-2,ASSLGQLYGYT
12,TRBJ1-5,TRBV2,ASSQDSRDQPQH
14,TRBJ2-1,TRBV10-3,AISESRQGSPNEQF
14,TRBJ2-3,TRBV7-9,ASSLTSGMGADTQY
10,TRBJ2-1,TRBV7-9,ASSLQGIEQF
11,TRBJ1-5,TRBV28,ASNMGSFQPQH
13,TRBJ2-5,TRBV11-2,ASERRTGAEETQY
11,TRBJ1-2,TRBV2,ASRAQGAYGYT
13,TRBJ1-1,TRBV5-4,ASSLLTGMNTEAF
12,TRBJ1-1,TRBV7-9,ASSQQQGTFEAF
10,TRBJ2-3,TRBV30,AWSTLADTQY
13,TRBJ1-2,TRBV4-2,ASSPSSTENYGYT
14,TRBJ2-2,TRBV2,ASKGGLAGVTGELF
12,TRBJ2-3,TRBV5-1,ASQGTTGSDTQY
14,TRBJ2-2,TRBV5-4,ASSLAGLSNTGELF
12,TRBJ2-7,TRBV6-2/TRBV6-3,ASSYPLGGDEQY
13,TRBJ1-1,TRBV5-1,ASRIDSHMNTEAF
12,TRBJ2-3,TRBV24-1,ATSDLSSTDTQY
16,TRBJ2-7,TRBV3-1/TRBV3-2,ASSQAGTGVAPNYEQY
12,TRBJ2-3,TRBV15,ATSSYRGPDTQY
12,TRBJ2-7,TRBV18,ASSRITGTYEQY
12,TRBJ2-6,TRBV7-9,ASSTGAGANVLT
12,TRBJ2-3,TRBV6-1,ASSELSLVDTQY
14,TRBJ2-2,TRBV15,ATSMGGTSGTGELF
18,TRBJ1-1,TRBV23-1,ASSQLTLRQPNYSRFEAF
12,TRBJ1-6,TRBV27,ASSSGQANSPLH
13,TRBJ2-1,TRBV3-1/TRBV3-2,ASSPRGSSYNEQF
13,TRBJ2-7,TRBV19,ASSVTSGRSYEQY
13,TRBJ2-3,TRBV30,AWSVGTSGTDTQY
9,TRBJ1-4,TRBV30,AWSVLEKLF
13,TRBJ1-6,TRBV5-1,ASSLPGQGLESLH
11,TRBJ1-1,TRBV5-1,ASSLAMDTEAF
17,TRBJ1-4,TRBV4-2,ASSQVPLGDRGSIEKLF
15,TRBJ1-6,TRBV30,AWSARERAIYNSPLH
11,TRBJ1-5,TRBV2,ASSTQVNQPQH
14,TRBJ1-3,TRBV30,AWSVLQGGVGNTIY